These T cell receptor beta chains were read from a single sample in a study of CD8+CD57+ T cells in acquired aplastic anemia. MiXCR was run by TCRdb on the reads, yielding one entry per CDR3 protein. The sample carries hundreds of thousands of distinct CDR3 sequences, about half recorded once. Sequencing was carried out using sorted CD4+, CD8+, or CD8+CD57+ T cells (not recorded which) from PBMCs. The receptors here all came from a human donor with aplastic anemia. Both conserved end residues are part of each CDR3. Fields, in order: V gene, clone size, J gene, D gene, CDR3 DNA, CDR3 protein. The D gene is left open where the match is weak. Part of the rows lack a size; the others show once, few, many or a class for expanded clones.

V: TRBV20-1; size: -; J: TRBJ1-6; D: TRBD1; DNA: TGCAGTGCTAAAACGGACAGGTTTTATAATTCACCCCTCCACTTT; CDR3: CSAKTDRFYNSPLHF
V: TRBV20-1; size: once; J: TRBJ1-4; D: -; DNA: TGCAGTGCTACCCAGTGGGCTAATGAAAAACTGTTTTTT; CDR3: CSATQWANEKLFF
V: TRBV5-1; size: many; J: TRBJ2-3; D: TRBD2; DNA: TGCGCCAGCAGCGTAGGGACTAGCGGGGATAGCACAGATACGCAGTATTTT; CDR3: CASSVGTSGDSTDTQYF
V: TRBV29-1; size: -; J: TRBJ1-5; D: -; DNA: TGCAGCCCGAATCGGGGGAGGGGTAATCAGCCCCAGCATTTT; CDR3: CSPNRGRGNQPQHF
V: TRBV5-1; size: once; J: TRBJ2-7; D: -; DNA: TGCGCCAGCAGCCAGTACGGGACACCCACCTACGAGCAGTACTTC; CDR3: CASSQYGTPTYEQYF
V: TRBV20-1; size: many; J: TRBJ1-3; D: -; DNA: TGCAGTGCTAGGGCGACGCTCTCTGGAAACACCATATATTTT; CDR3: CSARATLSGNTIYF
V: TRBV9; size: once; J: TRBJ2-2; D: TRBD1; DNA: TGTGCCAGCAGCGCGCGGACAGGGGACGCGAACACCGGGGAGCTGTTTTTT; CDR3: CASSARTGDANTGELFF
V: TRBV12-3/TRBV12-4; size: many; J: TRBJ2-5; D: -; DNA: TGTGCCAGCAGTTTGCAGCGGCCCCCCGGGGGGACCCAGTACTTC; CDR3: CASSLQRPPGGTQYF
V: TRBV12-3/TRBV12-4; size: -; J: TRBJ1-2; D: TRBD1; DNA: TGTGCCAGCAGCGGACGGACAGGGTTCAGGGACTATGGCTACACCTTC; CDR3: CASSGRTGFRDYGYTF
V: TRBV7-3; size: -; J: TRBJ2-2; D: TRBD1; DNA: TGTGCCAGCAGCTTAGGGGACAGGGGGCTAGAGCTGTTTTTT; CDR3: CASSLGDRGLELFF
V: TRBV9; size: -; J: TRBJ2-1; D: TRBD2; DNA: TGTGCCAGCAGCGTAGACGCGGGAGCATACAATGAGCAGTTCTTC; CDR3: CASSVDAGAYNEQFF
V: TRBV27; size: few; J: TRBJ1-2; D: TRBD1; DNA: TGTGCCAGCAGTTTAGAGCCACAGGGGTTCTATGGCTACACCTTC; CDR3: CASSLEPQGFYGYTF
V: TRBV20-1; size: -; J: TRBJ2-2; D: -; DNA: TGCAGTGCTAGAGAGGTGAACACCGGGGAGCTGTTTTTT; CDR3: CSAREVNTGELFF
V: TRBV24-1; size: -; J: TRBJ1-2; D: -; DNA: TGTGCCACCAGTGACTCGAGGACCTTAAGCTATGGCTACACCTTC; CDR3: CATSDSRTLSYGYTF
V: TRBV6-2/TRBV6-3; size: few; J: TRBJ1-3; D: -; DNA: TGTGCCAGCAGTTATGAGCCCCGGGTTAGCTCTGGAAACACCATATATTTT; CDR3: CASSYEPRVSSGNTIYF
V: TRBV2; size: -; J: TRBJ2-5; D: -; DNA: TGTGCCAGCAAAGTTGGACAAGAGACCCAGTACTTC; CDR3: CASKVGQETQYF
V: TRBV6-1; size: few; J: TRBJ1-3; D: -; DNA: TGTGCCAGCAGTGAGGGCAGCTCTGGAAACACCATATATTTT; CDR3: CASSEGSSGNTIYF
V: TRBV5-8; size: -; J: TRBJ1-6; D: TRBD1; DNA: TGTGCCAGCAGGCCCGGGACAGACTATTCACCCCTCCACTTT; CDR3: CASRPGTDYSPLHF
V: TRBV7-9; size: many; J: TRBJ2-1; D: TRBD2; DNA: TGTGCCAGCAGCTCTTCGGGACTAGCGGGGTTCTACAATGAGCAGTTCTTC; CDR3: CASSSSGLAGFYNEQFF